Reported below is one TCR beta chain. Its antigen is undetermined. This entry comes from a study of OX40 agonist ivuxolimab in advanced cancers. Whole-study findings and limits: CD4+ and CD8+ blood T cells expanded clonally by week 6 at 0.1 to 3.0 mg/kg.

Profiling relied on immunoSEQ multiplex PCR, and the TCRdb table lists in-frame clones only, not all of them. The table lists approximately 74,000 clones, about 93% of them singletons. The germline V and J ends were trimmed by 4 bases and 4 bases, with 11 bases remaining between them. The CDR3 is made up of 13 amino acids. CDR1 is SGDLS, CDR2 YYNGEE, per germline. The origin of this receptor is an adult with an advanced solid tumor such as melanoma, head and neck, liver or kidney cancer. This chain joins TRBV9 and TRBJ2-5; D is unclear. This sample comprised CD4+ or CD8+ T cells sorted from blood, obtained in a trial of the OX40 agonist ivuxolimab. This CDR3 reads CASSSRALETQYF. CDR3 DNA sequence: TGTGCCAGCAGCTCAAGGGCCCTAGAGACCCAGTACTTC.